Sequencing of this T cell receptor (beta chain) was carried out in a study of vaccination effects on CD4 cells after COVID-19. Assay used: immunoSEQ multiplex PCR; TCRdb lists only in-frame clones, some missing. The table records approximately 15,000 clones, 76% of them present only once. Germline V gene sequence: CDR1 MRHNA, CDR2 SNTAGT. There are 15 residues in the CDR3. The J segment lost 0 bases and the V segment lost 11 bases, leaving 12 bases of the junction unmatched. Worth noting for this clone: Its antigen is still unknown.

Sequencing was preceded by expansion of antigen-specific CD4+ T cells with viral peptide pools in the ViraFEST assay. Culturing for 10 to 11 days preceded CD4+ T cell isolation. Nucleocapsid antibody tests were negative, and the vaccine recipients had no prior SARS-CoV-2 infection. This receptor was taken from a human donor who received a COVID-19 vaccine. The V call is TRBV6-4, the J call TRBJ2-7; TRBD2 aligns across 8 bases. The source was CD4+ T cells from PBMCs cultured with HCoV-229E spike peptides, collected before COVID-19 vaccination. The CDR3 coding sequence is TGTGCCGCCGGGGGGGTGCGCGGGAGCTCCTACGAGCAGTACTTC. It translates to CAAGGVRGSSYEQYF.